This TCR beta chain stems from a study of identical twins (dated by TCRdb to 2016 to 2017). Background on the whole study: To test whether fetal clonotypes persist, this study deep-sequenced TCR alpha and beta repertoires from monozygotic twins, from unrelated adults of various ages, and from cord blood. To rule out contamination, replicate twin experiments were performed at different times with different library preparation protocols.

The research as a whole found: Invariant T cells such as MAIT and iNKT could partly confound zero-insertion analyses, although diverse VJ usage argued against such confounding for most clonotypes. Abundant cord blood beta clonotypes carried fewer insertions; young adult naive repertoires showed a weaker similar trend, while memory repertoires showed none. Out-of-frame TCR alpha sequences shared between twins showed an excess of low generation-probability sequences compared with coincidental sharing between unrelated individuals. Conclusions relied on cross-sectional statistical analysis, since the same donors could not be followed over many years. A weaker excess of twin sharing was found in beta out-of-frame sequences because the signal-to-noise ratio was lowered by fewer shared sequences. Recombination models systematically underestimated out-of-frame TCR alpha sharing in monozygotic twins but agreed with sharing between unrelated individuals.

V loses 4 bases at its end and J loses 8 bases; junction bases beyond the gene matches: 11. The CDR3 has 16 amino acids, counting the end cysteine and phenylalanine. This entry keeps only the CDR3 DNA: 48 bases, framed from base 1. The germline V gene (reference sequence) supplies CDR1 DFQATT and CDR2 SNEGSKA. This clonotype came up a few times. There is no known antigen for this receptor. One base away there is no much larger clone; base qualities are not given. Only healthy Caucasian donors were included. The twin cohort comprised three pairs of female monozygotic twins, all aged about 18 to 29 years. Positive isolation kits from Invitrogen were used to isolate the CD4+ and CD8+ T cell populations. Receptor libraries were prepared by 5' RACE. Sequencing instrument: Illumina HiSeq 2000. A universal primer binding site was added through template switching, and the final cDNA carried a unique molecular identifier so that TCR cDNA molecules could be counted accurately. Specific primers in the conserved constant-segment region were used to synthesize first-strand cDNA for the TCR alpha and beta chains. To control for contamination, each cDNA library was double barcoded with a SMART-Mk sample barcode plus Illumina barcodes. TruSeq adapter sequences along with Illumina sample barcodes were introduced in two successive PCR steps. Sequencing of the TCR alpha and beta cDNA libraries was done on the Illumina HiSeq platform using custom primers. The original pipeline was this. Raw reads were processed with MiGEC to extract unique molecular identifiers, and MiXCR was used to determine CDR3 positions. For each individual, recombination models were inferred using an EM algorithm with the repgenHMM and IGoR tools. The tcR package in R was used for shared clonotype analysis, with sharing normalized by the product of cloneset sizes. Out-of-frame nonproductive sequences were analyzed to study raw recombination free of thymic and clonal selection effects. TCRdb passed the public sequencing reads through fastp at Q25 and MiXCR, retaining productive beta sequences. Rows with a matching CDR3 protein are joined into one entry that keeps the most common DNA and genes. The authors' filters were not applied to this entry. The sample includes 450,000 or so distinct CDR3 sequences, with about 24% observed a single time. The top ten constitute approximately 2.9% of the sample.

The data also belong to a second study, concerning T cells expressing NK-cell markers. As that second study puts it: TCR beta-chain repertoires were profiled in sorted CD3+CD56+NKG2C+, CD3+CD56+NKG2C- and CD3+CD56-NKG2C+ T-cell subsets from fewer than 10 donors. Of the eight sequenced donors, seven were found to be HCMV-seropositive and one was found to be HCMV-seronegative. In several experiments an anti-gammadeltaTCR antibody was added to restrict sorting to alphabetaTCR-expressing T cells. In over five donors, the dominant CD3+CD56+NKG2C+ clonotypes were among the top 10 CD8+ clonotypes and accounted for about 1.0-7.5% of CD8+ T cells. Those dominant clonotypes were again the most abundant among CD3+CD56-NKG2C+ cells in a handful of donors, at roughly 25-65%. Whether the expanded NKG2C-expressing T cell clones were specific for HCMV antigens remained unclear. The eight sequenced donors were randomly selected healthy volunteers, three men and five women. HCMV-specific IgG was detected in serum with a commercial ELISA kit to determine HCMV serostatus. MIGEC handled demultiplexing of the reads and grouping by UMI, while MiTCR was used to assemble and quantify clonotypes. To exclude erroneous sequences, any TCR cDNA sequence not supported by at least two reads was discarded. The tcR package was used for downstream repertoire analysis, and clonotypes were matched between fractions using CDR3 nucleotide sequence together with V segment. Antigen specificity was annotated against VDJdb with VDJmatch, allowing one amino acid substitution in CDR3.

The TCR was taken from a woman aged 18-35 years in good health. What was sequenced was CD4+ T cells sorted from blood. The sequence is built from TRBV20-1 and TRBJ2-1; 13 central bases correspond to TRBD2. The encoded CDR3 is CSAMPWTSGSIDEQFF. The nucleotide sequence reads as follows: TGCAGTGCTATGCCTTGGACTAGCGGGAGTATCGATGAGCAGTTCTTC.